These T cell receptor beta chains were read from a single sample in a study of blood T cell repertoires in COVID-19. The data were produced by immunoSEQ multiplex PCR, yet TCRdb's version contains in-frame clones alone and is incomplete. The data show more than 65,000 clones, approximately 79% seen once. Sequencing was done on a sample of peripheral blood. These receptors all come from a man in his sixties with acute or convalescent COVID-19. Both conserved end residues are trimmed from each CDR3. Fields, in order: CDR3 protein, J gene, V gene, clone size. The size field is filled for only some rows; it gives once, few, many or a size class.

ASSFQGTYNEQF | TRBJ2-1 | TRBV7-6 | NA
ASSEALGNSGNTIY | TRBJ1-3 | TRBV6-1 | few
ASSDRQGGNQPQH | TRBJ1-5 | TRBV6-1 | NA
ASSLVVSSGNTIY | TRBJ1-3 | TRBV5-6 | NA
ASSEFAGGGYT | TRBJ1-2 | TRBV2 | NA
ASSFGDRNNSPLH | TRBJ1-6 | TRBV5-1 | NA
ASSVSGLAGGLKQETQY | TRBJ2-5 | TRBV27 | few
ASIPGQGSYGYT | TRBJ1-2 | TRBV19 | NA
ASSYRTSGGRVGETQY | TRBJ2-5 | TRBV5-6 | once
ASSSRTGYYNEQF | TRBJ2-1 | TRBV11-3 | NA
ASSPVAGGFNNQPQH | TRBJ1-5 | TRBV18 | NA
ASSPGLATSTDTQY | TRBJ2-3 | TRBV5-1 | NA
ASSQRTGPDYEQY | TRBJ2-7 | TRBV6-5 | NA
ASSSGGAGVRQTQY | TRBJ2-3 | TRBV11-3 | NA
ASSQRGRDEQY | TRBJ2-7 | TRBV3-1/TRBV3-2 | NA
ASRNRFSYNSPLH | TRBJ1-6 | TRBV27 | once
ASSSRQNTEAF | TRBJ1-1 | TRBV7-9 | NA
ASSAGQPQETQY | TRBJ2-5 | TRBV9 | NA
ASTRRDRNNEQF | TRBJ2-1 | TRBV6-6 | NA
ASSLEGQGASRY | TRBJ2-7 | TRBV5-1 | NA
ASRDRGNEKLF | TRBJ1-4 | TRBV28 | NA
ASSFSAGAGSNQPQH | TRBJ1-5 | TRBV7-2 | NA
ASSLGGGATSPQY | TRBJ2-3 | TRBV7-3 | NA
ASSLGDGNQPQH | TRBJ1-5 | TRBV5-1 | few
ASSQMDRDSSYEQY | TRBJ2-7 | TRBV13 | NA
ASSGGGLQSYEQY | TRBJ2-7 | TRBV5-4 | NA
ASSRLTKEGYT | TRBJ1-2 | TRBV5-8 | NA
ASNRGWADTQY | TRBJ2-3 | TRBV5-1 | NA
ASGGTRTSTDTQY | TRBJ2-3 | TRBV9 | NA
ASSPRDRAQY | TRBJ2-3 | TRBV27 | once
ASSRGQYYSNQPQH | TRBJ1-5 | TRBV7-8 | NA
ASSQGGTEAF | TRBJ1-1 | TRBV7-9 | NA
ASSQESRKLSVAEAF | TRBJ1-1 | TRBV4-2 | NA
ATSRDGASGT | TRBJ1-2 | TRBV15 | NA
SVGETYNEQF | TRBJ2-1 | TRBV29-1 | NA
ASSEAFRTAYNEQF | TRBJ2-1 | TRBV6-1 | NA
SVEPGQGEEGQY | TRBJ2-7 | TRBV29-1 | NA
ASSIKSATGLNGYT | TRBJ1-2 | TRBV19 | NA
ASSQGGVNSPLH | TRBJ1-6 | TRBV18 | NA
AWSVNSNQPQH | TRBJ1-5 | TRBV30 | NA
ASTSMGGSSNQPQH | TRBJ1-5 | TRBV19 | NA